Sequencing of this TCR beta chain was carried out in a study of early T cells in non-severe SARS-CoV-2 infection. In the study overall: Sequencing was performed on bulk RNA from unsorted whole blood, leaving chains unpaired. Broader study findings: There was a bias toward anti-spike CD8 responses in VDJdb matching, which missed private and CD4 specificities.

cDNA molecules, individually, were tagged with unique molecular identifiers. MiXCR, applied by TCRdb to the 5' RACE reads, yields one record per CDR3 protein. The sample yields 45,000 to 55,000 distinct CDR3 sequences, 6% to 7% seen once. This clonotype was counted at least ten times. Its antigen is as yet unknown. The CDR3 runs to 20 residues. Germline V gives CDR1 SGHRS, CDR2 YFSETQ. With 0 bases clipped from V and 7 bases from J, the junction kept 15 bases outside the gene matches. Sequencing was performed on whole blood. This chain connects TRBV5-1 to TRBJ2-1; 14 positions match TRBD2. The receptor was isolated from an adult who was a healthcare worker with PCR-confirmed SARS-CoV-2 infection or an uninfected control (not recorded which). This CDR3 is CASSLALTSGGAGLGNEQFF. The CDR3 DNA reads TGCGCCAGCAGCTTGGCCCTGACTAGCGGGGGGGCCGGACTGGGGAATGAGCAGTTCTTC.